A selection of T cell receptor beta chains follows, all from one sample in a study of blood T cells in healthy people across ages. A single record per CDR3 protein comes from TCRdb applying MiXCR to the 5' RACE reads. Here the sample spans 1.5 million to 2 million distinct CDR3 sequences, about two fifths being singletons. The specimen sequenced was blood. The receptors were gathered from a human donor in good health. Both conserved end residues are part of each CDR3. The D gene is left open where the match is weak. The listing skips clone size in some rows; elsewhere it reads once, few, many or a size class.

v_gene: TRBV6-6
abundance: -
j_gene: TRBJ1-2
d_gene: -
CDR3nt: TGTGCCAGCAGTTCCGATGACTGGACCGATGGCTACACCTTC
CDR3aa: CASSSDDWTDGYTF

v_gene: TRBV20-1
abundance: -
j_gene: TRBJ1-5
d_gene: -
CDR3nt: TGCAGTGCTAGAGATCTGATGGGGACCGACGGCCGGCCCCAGCATTTT
CDR3aa: CSARDLMGTDGRPQHF

v_gene: TRBV5-1
abundance: few
j_gene: TRBJ2-4
d_gene: -
CDR3nt: TGCGCCAGCAGCCCCAAAACGACTAACAGCGGCGAGGACATTCAGTACTTC
CDR3aa: CASSPKTTNSGEDIQYF

v_gene: TRBV7-2
abundance: -
j_gene: TRBJ1-3
d_gene: -
CDR3nt: TGTGCCAGCAGCTTAGGACCGGGGGTAGGGACTTCTGGAAACACCATATATTTT
CDR3aa: CASSLGPGVGTSGNTIYF

v_gene: TRBV9
abundance: few
j_gene: TRBJ2-7
d_gene: TRBD2
CDR3nt: TGTGCCAGCAGCCCCGGGACTAGACCGAACGAGCAGTACTTC
CDR3aa: CASSPGTRPNEQYF

v_gene: TRBV2
abundance: -
j_gene: TRBJ2-5
d_gene: -
CDR3nt: TGTGCCAGCAGTGTTGGGACACCCCGGGGGACCCAGTACTTC
CDR3aa: CASSVGTPRGTQYF

v_gene: TRBV20-1
abundance: few
j_gene: TRBJ2-5
d_gene: TRBD2
CDR3nt: TGCAGTGCTGGTCGACTAGCGGGAAACCAAGAGACCCAGTACTTC
CDR3aa: CSAGRLAGNQETQYF

v_gene: TRBV5-6
abundance: -
j_gene: TRBJ2-1
d_gene: -
CDR3nt: TGTGCCGGAGGTGCCAGCTCCTACAATGAGCAGTTCTTC
CDR3aa: CAGGASSYNEQFF

v_gene: TRBV27
abundance: -
j_gene: TRBJ1-1
d_gene: -
CDR3nt: TGTGCCAGCAGTTTAGTTGAGGGCCAGTGGACTTTCTTT
CDR3aa: CASSLVEGQWTFF

v_gene: TRBV20-1
abundance: -
j_gene: TRBJ2-5
d_gene: -
CDR3nt: TGCAGTGCTAGAGATGGTGACAGAAGGCAGTACTTC
CDR3aa: CSARDGDRRQYF

v_gene: TRBV7-2
abundance: few
j_gene: TRBJ1-2
d_gene: -
CDR3nt: TGTGCCAGCAGCTTAGTGGGGGTCTGGGGCTACACCTTC
CDR3aa: CASSLVGVWGYTF

v_gene: TRBV2
abundance: once
j_gene: TRBJ2-1
d_gene: TRBD2
CDR3nt: TGTGCCAGCAGTGGGGGACTAGCGGGGAACAATGAGCAGTTCTTC
CDR3aa: CASSGGLAGNNEQFF

v_gene: TRBV28
abundance: few
j_gene: TRBJ2-7
d_gene: -
CDR3nt: TGTGCCATCGGGATCAGCGGTATCAACGAGCAGTACTTC
CDR3aa: CAIGISGINEQYF

v_gene: TRBV4-1
abundance: -
j_gene: TRBJ2-7
d_gene: -
CDR3nt: TGCGCCAGCAGCCAGGGTTCAGAGGCCTACGAGCAGTACTTC
CDR3aa: CASSQGSEAYEQYF

v_gene: TRBV3-1
abundance: -
j_gene: TRBJ1-2
d_gene: TRBD1
CDR3nt: TGTGCCAGCAGCCAAAAAGCGGGACAGATCTCCACCTTC
CDR3aa: CASSQKAGQISTF

v_gene: TRBV7-8
abundance: few
j_gene: TRBJ2-1
d_gene: -
CDR3nt: TGTGCCAGCAGACTAATGGGCGGGGACGAGCAGTTCTTC
CDR3aa: CASRLMGGDEQFF

v_gene: TRBV28
abundance: many
j_gene: TRBJ2-3
d_gene: TRBD1
CDR3nt: TGTGCCAGCAGTTTATACAGGGGCACGGATACGCAGTATTTT
CDR3aa: CASSLYRGTDTQYF

v_gene: TRBV5-1
abundance: few
j_gene: TRBJ2-7
d_gene: TRBD1
CDR3nt: TGCGCCAGCAAACCGGGACAGGGGGCTTTATACGAGCAGTACTTC
CDR3aa: CASKPGQGALYEQYF

v_gene: TRBV6-6
abundance: -
j_gene: TRBJ1-5
d_gene: -
CDR3nt: TGTGCCAGCAGTTATCTGGAGGGGAATCAGCCCCAGCATTTT
CDR3aa: CASSYLEGNQPQHF

v_gene: TRBV24-1
abundance: -
j_gene: TRBJ2-7
d_gene: TRBD1
CDR3nt: TGTGCCACCAGTGATGACAGGGGGCCCAGTTCCATGTACTTC
CDR3aa: CATSDDRGPSSMYF

v_gene: TRBV29-1
abundance: -
j_gene: TRBJ1-1
d_gene: -
CDR3nt: TGCAGCGTCCCAATCGGGCGAAGAGGGACTGAAGCTTTCTTT
CDR3aa: CSVPIGRRGTEAFF

v_gene: TRBV6-2/TRBV6-3
abundance: many
j_gene: TRBJ2-1
d_gene: -
CDR3nt: TGTGCCAGCACCCTACGAAGACAGGCTCTAAATGAGCAGTTCTTC
CDR3aa: CASTLRRQALNEQFF

v_gene: TRBV20-1
abundance: few
j_gene: TRBJ2-7
d_gene: -
CDR3nt: TGCAGTGCTAGAGATGAATTAGCCGAACGACCCAAATACGAGCAGTACTTC
CDR3aa: CSARDELAERPKYEQYF

v_gene: TRBV9
abundance: -
j_gene: TRBJ1-2
d_gene: -
CDR3nt: TGTGCCAGCAGCGTATCCCCGGGGGAGAGTAGCTATGGCTACACCTTC
CDR3aa: CASSVSPGESSYGYTF

v_gene: TRBV20-1
abundance: -
j_gene: TRBJ2-5
d_gene: -
CDR3nt: TGCAGTGCCCCCATGGGGAGCGGACTCTACCAAGAGACCCAGTACTTC
CDR3aa: CSAPMGSGLYQETQYF

v_gene: TRBV20-1
abundance: -
j_gene: TRBJ1-1
d_gene: -
CDR3nt: TGCAGTGCTAGAGATGAACAGGGCTTAGAAGCTTTCTTT
CDR3aa: CSARDEQGLEAFF

v_gene: TRBV10-3
abundance: -
j_gene: TRBJ1-1
d_gene: -
CDR3nt: TGTGCCATCAGTGAGTCGGCCGCACAGCTAGAAGCTTTCTTT
CDR3aa: CAISESAAQLEAFF

v_gene: TRBV5-6
abundance: -
j_gene: TRBJ1-4
d_gene: -
CDR3nt: TGTGCCAGCAGCTTAATAGGGCATTCAACTAATGAAAAACTGTTTTTT
CDR3aa: CASSLIGHSTNEKLFF

v_gene: TRBV6-5
abundance: -
j_gene: TRBJ2-7
d_gene: -
CDR3nt: TGTGCCAGCAGATCGAAGGAGTACGAGCAGTACTTC
CDR3aa: CASRSKEYEQYF

v_gene: TRBV7-9
abundance: -
j_gene: TRBJ2-7
d_gene: -
CDR3nt: TGTGCCAGCAGCTTAGGTGGGACATGGGTAAACGAGCAGTACTTC
CDR3aa: CASSLGGTWVNEQYF

v_gene: TRBV5-6
abundance: -
j_gene: TRBJ1-2
d_gene: TRBD1
CDR3nt: TGTGCCAGCAGCCACAATGACAGGGGGCGAGGCTATGGCTACACCTTC
CDR3aa: CASSHNDRGRGYGYTF

v_gene: TRBV3-1
abundance: few
j_gene: TRBJ2-6
d_gene: -
CDR3nt: TGTGCCAGCAGCCAAAACAGGGCTGGGGCCAACGTCCTGACTTTC
CDR3aa: CASSQNRAGANVLTF

v_gene: TRBV7-3
abundance: few
j_gene: TRBJ2-1
d_gene: -
CDR3nt: TGTGCCAGCAGCTTCCGGGGGGCCGATGAGCAGTTCTTC
CDR3aa: CASSFRGADEQFF

v_gene: TRBV28
abundance: few
j_gene: TRBJ2-7
d_gene: -
CDR3nt: TGTGCCAGCCTCCGGGGGCCAGACTACGAGCAGTACTTC
CDR3aa: CASLRGPDYEQYF

v_gene: TRBV20-1
abundance: few
j_gene: TRBJ2-7
d_gene: -
CDR3nt: TGCAGTGGGGCCGAGGGGTCCACCTACGAGCAGTACTTC
CDR3aa: CSGAEGSTYEQYF

v_gene: TRBV20-1
abundance: few
j_gene: TRBJ2-3
d_gene: TRBD1
CDR3nt: TGCAGTGCTCCCTGGGACAGGGGCACAGATACGCAGTATTTT
CDR3aa: CSAPWDRGTDTQYF

v_gene: TRBV4-2
abundance: -
j_gene: TRBJ2-1
d_gene: -
CDR3nt: TGTGCCAGCAGCCCATTGGTCCCCACTAGCTACAATGAGCAGTTCTTC
CDR3aa: CASSPLVPTSYNEQFF

v_gene: TRBV20-1
abundance: few
j_gene: TRBJ1-5
d_gene: -
CDR3nt: TGCAGTGCTAGGCGTGAGAGGAGCAATCAGCCCCAGCATTTT
CDR3aa: CSARRERSNQPQHF

v_gene: TRBV4-3
abundance: -
j_gene: TRBJ1-1
d_gene: TRBD1
CDR3nt: TGCGCCAGCAGCCAAAGTGGGACAGGTCACACTGAAGCTTTCTTT
CDR3aa: CASSQSGTGHTEAFF

v_gene: TRBV29-1
abundance: few
j_gene: TRBJ2-7
d_gene: TRBD2
CDR3nt: TGCAGCGTCCACCGGGGGGAAGGCTACGAGCAGTACTTC
CDR3aa: CSVHRGEGYEQYF

v_gene: TRBV6-5
abundance: -
j_gene: TRBJ1-2
d_gene: -
CDR3nt: TGTGCCAGCAGTTACTCGATCGGCGTTAGACGGGCTAACTATGGCTACACCTTC
CDR3aa: CASSYSIGVRRANYGYTF

v_gene: TRBV20-1
abundance: few
j_gene: TRBJ2-3
d_gene: TRBD2
CDR3nt: TGCAGTGCTCCTAGAGGTTCCCTAGCGGGGACAGATACGCAGTATTTT
CDR3aa: CSAPRGSLAGTDTQYF

v_gene: TRBV9
abundance: -
j_gene: TRBJ2-1
d_gene: -
CDR3nt: TGTGCCAGCAGCGTAGTACCCTATGCCCGCAATGAGCGGTTCTTC
CDR3aa: CASSVVPYARNERFF